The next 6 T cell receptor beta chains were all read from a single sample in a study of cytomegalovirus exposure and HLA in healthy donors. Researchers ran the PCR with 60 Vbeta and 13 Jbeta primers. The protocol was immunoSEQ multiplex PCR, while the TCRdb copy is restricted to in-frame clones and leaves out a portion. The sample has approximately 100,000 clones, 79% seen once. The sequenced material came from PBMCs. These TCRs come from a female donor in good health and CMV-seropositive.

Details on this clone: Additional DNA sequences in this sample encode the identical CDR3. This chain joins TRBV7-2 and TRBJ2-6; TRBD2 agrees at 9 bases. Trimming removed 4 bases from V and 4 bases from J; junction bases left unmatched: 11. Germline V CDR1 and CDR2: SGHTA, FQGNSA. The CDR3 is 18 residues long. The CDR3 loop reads CASSYRVAGDTGANVLTF. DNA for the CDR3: TGTGCCAGCAGCTACCGGGTAGCGGGAGATACCGGGGCCAACGTCCTGACTTTC.

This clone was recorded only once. This CDR3 is CAWTRGYSGNTIYF. The CDR3 nucleotides read TGTGCCTGGACCCGGGGGTACTCTGGAAACACCATATATTTT. The chain recombines TRBV30 with TRBJ1-3; possible D gene TRBD1, 5 bases. The CDR3 loop spans 14 amino acids. The V gene's germline CDR1 is GTSNPN and CDR2 SVGIG (reference sequence). Trimming shortened V by 4 bases and J by 0 bases, and 10 bases separated the two germline ends.

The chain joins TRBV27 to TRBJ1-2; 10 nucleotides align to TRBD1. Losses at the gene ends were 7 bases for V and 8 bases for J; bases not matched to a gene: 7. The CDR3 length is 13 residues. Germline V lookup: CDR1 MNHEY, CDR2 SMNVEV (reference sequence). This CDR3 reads CASTRQGAQGYTF. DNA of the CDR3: TGTGCCAGCACCCGACAGGGGGCACAAGGCTACACCTTC.

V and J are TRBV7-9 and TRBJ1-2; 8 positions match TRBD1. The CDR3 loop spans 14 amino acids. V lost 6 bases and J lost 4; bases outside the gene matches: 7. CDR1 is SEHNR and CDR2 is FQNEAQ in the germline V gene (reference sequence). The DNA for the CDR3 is TGTGCCAGCAGGTCCGGGACAGGATCCTATGGCTACACCTTC. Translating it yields CASRSGTGSYGYTF.

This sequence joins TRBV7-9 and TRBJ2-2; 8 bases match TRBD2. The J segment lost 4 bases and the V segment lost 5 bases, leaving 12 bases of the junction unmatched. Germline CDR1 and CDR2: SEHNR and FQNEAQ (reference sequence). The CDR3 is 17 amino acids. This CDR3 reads CASSPRLARSGTGELFF. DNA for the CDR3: TGTGCCAGCAGCCCCCGACTAGCGCGTTCGGGCACCGGGGAGCTGTTTTTT.

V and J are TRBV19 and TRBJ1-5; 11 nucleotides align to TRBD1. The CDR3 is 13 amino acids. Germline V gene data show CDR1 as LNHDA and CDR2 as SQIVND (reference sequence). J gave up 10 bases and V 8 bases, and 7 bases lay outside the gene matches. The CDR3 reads CASARDRGDPQHF. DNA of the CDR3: TGTGCCAGTGCCCGGGACAGGGGGGACCCCCAGCATTTT.